This TCR beta chain came from a study of cytomegalovirus exposure and HLA in healthy donors. The study's findings and limits: Analysis performed later showed TCR beta chains linked to HLA being more clonally expanded than equally common others. With later analysis, a missense DCLRE1C variant became linked to TCR beta V- and J-gene trimming. A later analysis by the authors found several of the most significant clusters apparently linked to common viral pathogens.

As concerns this clone: Its target is not known.

60 Vbeta and 13 Jbeta primers were used in PCR. Profiling relied on immunoSEQ multiplex PCR, and the TCRdb table lists in-frame clones only, not all of them. The listing contains 150,000 or so clones. Sequencing was carried out using PBMCs. This clonotype originated in a woman between 50 and 59 years old in good health and CMV-seronegative.

CDR3 nucleotides: TGTGCCTGGACCACTGATACAGGGTTGAGTGGCTACACCTTC. Protein: CAWTTDTGLSGYTF. The chain joins TRBV30 to TRBJ1-2; D is perhaps TRBD1 (6 bases). Germline lookup yields CDR1 GTSNPN and CDR2 SVGIG (reference sequence). Trimming stripped 4 bases from V and 7 bases from J, with 19 bases between. This CDR3 has 14 amino acids.